Included here is one TCR beta chain sequence, with context. The CDR3 is made up of 13 amino acids. The germline CDR1 and CDR2 sequences are MDHEN and SYDVKM. Trimming stripped 3 bases from V and 5 bases from J, with 10 bases between. The method was immunoSEQ multiplex PCR; TCRdb's version includes in-frame clones alone and lacks a portion of them. In the table there are 75,000 to 100,000 clones, about 82% of which are singletons. The sample originates from a study of T cell clones after liver transplantation. Looking at the study overall: In this trial, immunosuppression withdrawal was attempted within 2 years of liver transplant.

This chain connects TRBV28 to TRBJ1-2; maybe TRBD1 (6 bases). This sample comprised CD4+ T cells from blood, obtained approximately 3.5 years after liver transplant. The TCR comes from a human patient who received a liver transplant. Some T cells could come from the graft donor. The CDR3 loop is CASSLGARYGYTF. The CDR3 nucleotides are TGTGCCAGCAGTTTGGGGGCGCGTTATGGCTACACCTTC.